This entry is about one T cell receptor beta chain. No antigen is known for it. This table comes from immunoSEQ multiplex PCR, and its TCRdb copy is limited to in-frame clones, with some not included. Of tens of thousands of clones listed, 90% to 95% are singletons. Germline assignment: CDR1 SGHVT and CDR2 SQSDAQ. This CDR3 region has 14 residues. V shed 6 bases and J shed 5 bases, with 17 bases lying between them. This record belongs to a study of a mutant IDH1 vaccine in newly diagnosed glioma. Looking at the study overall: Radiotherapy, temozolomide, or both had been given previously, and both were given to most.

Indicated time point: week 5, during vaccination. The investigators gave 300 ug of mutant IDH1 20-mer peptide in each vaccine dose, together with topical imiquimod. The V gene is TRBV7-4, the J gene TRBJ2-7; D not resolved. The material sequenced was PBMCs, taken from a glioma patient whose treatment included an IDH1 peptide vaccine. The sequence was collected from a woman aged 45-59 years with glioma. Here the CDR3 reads CASRIGDGSHEQYF. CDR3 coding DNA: TGTGCCAGCAGGATAGGTGACGGGTCCCACGAGCAGTACTTC.